The 32 T cell receptor beta chains given below trace back to one sample, sequenced in a study of T cell changes during pregnancy in multiple sclerosis (dated by TCRdb to the late 2010s). The method was the immunoSEQ multiplex PCR assay. Not all clones reach the TCRdb copy of this immuneACCESS table, which keeps in-frame sequences only. Checked studies attribute under half of the gap to unresolved V genes and leave the rest unexplained. This sample is represented by roughly 13,000 clones; approximately 93% of them were singletons. The biggest ten clones account for about 3% of the sample. The sequences come from peripheral blood, collected in the second trimester of pregnancy. Receptors originate from a female donor in good health, enrolled as a control in a pregnancy study.

This chain uses TRBV5-5 with TRBJ1-1; D is perhaps TRBD1 (5 bases). V dropped 4 bases and J dropped 1 base, with 11 bases sitting between them. Per the germline V gene, CDR1 is SGHKS and CDR2 is YYEKEE (reference sequence). This CDR3 spans 14 amino acids. The CDR3 DNA is TGTGCCAGCAGCGACCCTGGACAGAACACTGAAGCTTTCTTT. Translated: CASSDPGQNTEAFF.

This rearrangement joins TRBV5-1 to TRBJ2-5; TRBD2 might be the D (7 bases). The CDR3 covers 14 residues. Germline V CDR1 and CDR2: SGHRS, YFSETQ. The V and J ends lost 4 bases and 9 bases respectively, with 19 bases between them. CDR3 sequence reads: CASSAMEDGGPQYF. DNA for the CDR3: TGCGCCAGCAGCGCCATGGAGGACGGGGGGCCCCAGTACTTC.

In its sample, this clone was seen once. This chain uses TRBV5-5 with TRBJ2-3; D is uncertain. The CDR3 loop spans 15 amino acids. The germline V and J ends were trimmed by 5 bases and 2 bases, with 15 bases remaining between them. The V gene's germline CDR1 is SGHKS and CDR2 YYEKEE (reference sequence). The CDR3 DNA follows: TGTGCCAGCAGTCTCCAGGATTTACTCACAGATACGCAGTATTTT. This translates into CASSLQDLLTDTQYF.

This clone has only one observation. J is TRBJ1-5 and V is TRBV6-6; D not resolved. Germline lookup yields CDR1 MNHNY and CDR2 SVGAGI (reference sequence). Trimming cost V 6 bases and J 3 bases, with 12 bases left between them. The CDR3 runs to 14 residues. Here the CDR3 reads CASSEAVDNQPQHF. CDR3 nucleotides: TGTGCCAGCAGCGAGGCGGTAGACAATCAGCCCCAGCATTTT.

The chain links TRBV6-6 to TRBJ1-1; D not resolved. Germline loops: CDR1 MNHNY, CDR2 SVGAGI (reference sequence). The CDR3 is 12 residues long. Trimming stripped 2 bases from V and 3 bases from J, with 4 bases between. Here the CDR3 reads CASSYRDTEAFF. CDR3 bases: TGTGCCAGCAGTTACCGGGACACTGAAGCTTTCTTT.

Only a few counts were recorded for this clone. V is TRBV20-1 and J is TRBJ1-4, with D maybe TRBD1 (5 bases). This CDR3 has 11 residues. The germline V and J ends were trimmed by 8 bases and 7 bases, with 11 bases remaining between them. Germline CDR1 reads DFQATT; CDR2 reads SNEGSKA (reference sequence). DNA of the CDR3: TGCAGTCCCCGGGGGGTTGAAAAACTGTTTTTT. Residues: CSPRGVEKLFF.

The rearrangement joins TRBV19 to TRBJ2-1, with 8 bases identical to TRBD2. V gave up 4 bases and J gave up 7 bases; unmatched junction bases: 12. The CDR3 sequence is 16 residues long. CDR1 and CDR2 (germline): LNHDA, SQIVND (reference sequence). Written as DNA, the CDR3 is TGTGCCAGTAGTAAGGCTAGCGGGCCCCCGAGGAATGAGCAGTTCTTC. Translated: CASSKASGPPRNEQFF. Full variable domain (outside the CDR3, taken from reference TRBV19 and TRBJ2-1): DGGITQSPKYLFRKEGQNVTLSCEQNLNHDAMYWYRQDPGQGLRLIYYSQIVNDFQKGDIAEGYSVSREKKESFPLTVTSAQKNPTAFYLCASSKASGPPRNEQFFGPGTRLTVL.

This clone was seen more than once but under ten times. The rearrangement uses TRBV7-6 and TRBJ2-7; D unclear. CDR3 length: 15 residues. Trimming left V 1 base short and J 3 bases short, with 13 bases between. Germline values: CDR1 SGHVS, CDR2 FNYEAQ. CDR3 nucleotides: TGTGCCAGCAGCTTAGAGTCCCAGAGGTTCTACGAGCAGTACTTC. Its translation is CASSLESQRFYEQYF.

The V gene is TRBV5-6, the J gene TRBJ2-5; 11 bases agree with TRBD2. This CDR3 spans 15 amino acids. The germline V gene encodes CDR1 SGHDT and CDR2 YYEEEE. J lost 7 bases, V lost 3 bases, and 8 bases had no gene match. CDR3 amino acids: CASSSLAGGRGTQYF. CDR3 bases: TGTGCCAGCAGCTCCCTAGCGGGAGGTAGAGGGACCCAGTACTTC.

The chain recombines TRBV11-3 with TRBJ2-2, with TRBD1 as a possible D gene (6 bases). In germline, CDR1 is SGHNT, CDR2 YENEEA. Trimming stripped 5 bases from V and 4 bases from J, with 11 bases between. This CDR3 spans 14 amino acids. The CDR3 is CASSHTGPTGELFF. The CDR3 nucleotides are TGTGCCAGCAGCCATACAGGGCCCACCGGGGAGCTGTTTTTT.

The chain combines TRBV5-4 with TRBJ1-2; D uncertain. The CDR3 has 15 amino acids. V gave up 3 bases and J gave up 4 bases, with 16 bases separating them. CDR1 and CDR2 from the germline V gene are SGHNT and YYREEE (reference sequence). This chain's CDR3 is CASSSLGGGLYGYTF. DNA for the CDR3: TGTGCCAGCAGCTCCTTGGGAGGCGGACTCTATGGCTACACCTTC.

This clone was seen a few times. The rearrangement joins TRBV7-3 to TRBJ1-1, with TRBD1 matching 7 bases. J lost 5 bases, V lost 0 bases, and 9 bases had no gene match. This CDR3 spans 16 amino acids. Germline V CDR1 and CDR2: SGHTA, FQGTGA. CDR3 DNA sequence: TGTGCCAGCAGCTTAACCCCGACAGGGCAGTGGACTGAAGCTTTCTTT. Translation gives CASSLTPTGQWTEAFF.

In nucleotides, the CDR3 is TGTGCCAGCAGCCCCGACACGAGGGCCTACGAGCAGTACTTC. Protein product: CASSPDTRAYEQYF. The gene calls are TRBV7-9 and TRBJ2-7; the D gene is possibly TRBD2 (5 bases). The CDR3 is made up of 14 amino acids. The germline CDR1 and CDR2 sequences are SEHNR and FQNEAQ (reference sequence). V lost 5 bases and J 2 bases, leaving 13 bases between the germline ends.

V usage is TRBV6-6 and J usage is TRBJ1-6; D might be TRBD1 (5 bases). Per germline, CDR1 MNHNY and CDR2 SVGAGI (reference sequence). The CDR3 is 16 amino acids. Trimming shortened V by 4 bases and J by 7 bases, and 17 bases separated the two germline ends. The chain's CDR3 is CASSSPGAAANSPLHF. The DNA for the CDR3 is TGTGCCAGCAGTTCACCTGGGGCAGCAGCCAATTCACCCCTCCACTTT.

The rearrangement links TRBV18 to TRBJ2-3, with 11 bases matching TRBD2. Germline-derived CDR1 and CDR2 are KGHSH and LQKENI. This CDR3 is built from 17 residues. V lost 1 base, J lost 6 bases, and 9 bases stayed unmatched. CDR3 sequence reads: CASSPRGLAGSHDTQYF. The CDR3 nucleotides are TGTGCCAGCTCACCACGTGGACTAGCGGGTTCTCATGATACGCAGTATTTT.

V and J are TRBV5-6 and TRBJ1-2; TRBD1 agrees at 10 bases. The germline V gene encodes CDR1 SGHDT and CDR2 YYEEEE. The CDR3 is 15 residues long. Trimming removed 2 bases from V and 4 bases from J; junction bases left unmatched: 5. The CDR3 DNA follows: TGTGCCAGCAGCTTCGACAGGGGGCGCCCCTATGGCTACACCTTC. Translating it yields CASSFDRGRPYGYTF.

The chain carries TRBV6-1 and TRBJ1-2, with D perhaps matching TRBD1 (6 bases). The V end lost 3 bases, the J end lost 5 bases, and 13 bases lay between the germline ends. Germline values: CDR1 MNHNS, CDR2 SASEGT. CDR3 size: 14 residues. CDR3: CASSDPGETYGYTF. The CDR3 DNA follows: TGTGCCAGCAGTGACCCAGGGGAGACGTATGGCTACACCTTC.

The chain employs TRBV27 and TRBJ1-2; D might be TRBD1 (5 bases). The V and J ends lost 8 bases and 7 bases respectively, with 20 bases between them. The CDR3 runs 14 residues. Looked up from germline, CDR1 is MNHEY and CDR2 is SMNVEV (reference sequence). The CDR3 is CASSTSRVSGGYTF. The CDR3, as DNA: TGTGCCAGCTCGACCTCCAGGGTTAGTGGTGGCTACACCTTC.

The chain employs TRBV6-4 and TRBJ2-1, with 9 nucleotides matching TRBD2. The CDR3 extends over 14 amino acids. CDR1 is MRHNA, CDR2 SNTAGT, per germline. V was pared by 4 bases and J by 5 bases, with 3 bases of the junction left unmatched. The chain's CDR3 is CASSVAGGHNEQFF. CDR3 bases: TGTGCCAGCAGTGTCGCGGGGGGGCACAATGAGCAGTTCTTC.

This clone was picked up a small number of times. The chain has TRBV19 and TRBJ1-1; D gene unclear. Germline CDR1 is LNHDA and CDR2 is SQIVND (reference sequence). Deletions cut 7 bases from V and 1 base from J, with 13 bases between. The length of the CDR3 is 14 residues. This CDR3 reads CASNYGLGNTEAFF. The CDR3 DNA sequence: TGTGCCAGTAACTACGGGTTGGGGAACACTGAAGCTTTCTTT.

V is TRBV18 and J is TRBJ1-2; 7 bases line up with TRBD1. In germline, CDR1 is KGHSH, CDR2 LQKENI. The ends lost 3 bases at V and 3 bases at J; junction bases unmatched: 4. This CDR3 has 14 residues. CDR3 protein: CASSPQGVDYGYTF. CDR3 in DNA: TGTGCCAGCTCACCTCAGGGGGTGGACTATGGCTACACCTTC. Combining the CDR3 with reference TRBV18 and TRBJ1-2 gives the whole variable domain NAGVMQNPRHLVRRRGQEARLRCSPMKGHSHVYWYRQLPEEGLKFMVYLQKENIIDESGMPKERFSAEFPKEGPSILRIQQVVRGDSAAYFCASSPQGVDYGYTFGSGTRLTVV.

This clone is a singleton in its sample. The chain recombines TRBV7-2 with TRBJ1-1; D uncertain. CDR1 is SGHTA, CDR2 FQGNSA, per germline. The V end lost 5 bases, the J end lost 5 bases, and 15 bases lay between the germline ends. This CDR3 has 14 amino acids. The CDR3 spells CASSPRWERTEAFF. The CDR3, as DNA: TGTGCCAGCAGCCCTAGGTGGGAGCGGACTGAAGCTTTCTTT.

The chain combines TRBV19 with TRBJ2-7, with 11 nucleotides matching TRBD2. V shed 5 bases, J shed 2 bases, and the junction held 5 bases outside the gene matches. Per the germline V gene, CDR1 is LNHDA and CDR2 is SQIVND (reference sequence). The CDR3 extends over 15 amino acids. The CDR3 DNA sequence: TGTGCCAGTAGTCCTTTAGCGGGAGGGCCCTACGAGCAGTACTTC. As protein: CASSPLAGGPYEQYF.

The chain links TRBV7-6 to TRBJ2-3, with D hard to call. This CDR3 is built from 14 residues. With 0 bases removed from V and 5 bases from J, the gap between germline ends came to 9 bases. Germline CDR1 and CDR2: SGHVS and FNYEAQ. The CDR3 is CASSLASEEDTQYF. The CDR3 coding sequence is TGTGCCAGCAGCTTAGCGTCCGAGGAAGATACGCAGTATTTT.

This clone appeared a single time. The CDR3 DNA reads as TGTGCCAGCAGTTTGACAGGGGGCGCCGGAGATGAAGCTTTCTTT. Translation: CASSLTGGAGDEAFF. J is TRBJ1-1 and V is TRBV28; TRBD1 aligns across 10 bases. This CDR3 comprises 15 residues. Germline CDR1 and CDR2: MDHEN and SYDVKM. Trimming took 3 bases from V and 7 from J; bases not matched to a gene: 8.

The chain joins TRBV15 to TRBJ2-3; TRBD2 matches 8 bases. The germline V gene has CDR1 LNHNV and CDR2 YYDKDF (reference sequence). With 0 bases clipped from V and 1 base from J, the junction kept 0 bases outside the gene matches. The CDR3 consists of 15 residues. CDR3 nucleotide sequence: TGTGCCACCAGCAGAGAGCGGGGGGGCACAGATACGCAGTATTTT. It translates to CATSRERGGTDTQYF.

The genes are TRBV6-4 and TRBJ2-1; 12 nucleotides line up with TRBD2. This CDR3 has 15 residues. Trimming removed 4 bases from V and 6 bases from J; junction bases left unmatched: 4. Germline values: CDR1 MRHNA, CDR2 SNTAGT. CDR3 region: CASSGTSGGPNEQFF. As DNA, the CDR3 is TGTGCCAGCAGTGGTACTAGCGGGGGGCCCAATGAGCAGTTCTTC.

The chain recombines TRBV18 with TRBJ2-2, with TRBD1 matching over 9 bases. Germline CDR1 is KGHSH and CDR2 is LQKENI. This CDR3 region has 16 residues. With V trimmed by 5 bases and J by 6 bases, 10 bases remained unmatched. The CDR3 reads CASSGNRGRLAGELFF. In DNA form, the CDR3 reads TGTGCCAGCTCAGGAAACAGGGGGCGCCTTGCCGGGGAGCTGTTTTTT.

The chain couples TRBV5-1 to TRBJ1-1, with TRBD1 matching 12 bases. With V trimmed by 7 bases and J by 5 bases, 3 bases remained unmatched. Germline V lookup: CDR1 SGHRS, CDR2 YFSETQ. The CDR3 sequence is 13 residues long. The CDR3 sequence: CASGTGGWTEAFF. CDR3 sequence (DNA): TGCGCCAGCGGGACAGGGGGCTGGACTGAAGCTTTCTTT.

The V call is TRBV4-1, the J call TRBJ1-1; TRBD1 aligns across 8 bases. The CDR3 is 15 residues long. V dropped 3 bases and J dropped 4; count of bases not matched to a gene: 7. CDR1 and CDR2 from the germline V gene are MGHRA and YSYEKL. CDR3 nucleotides: TGCGCCAGCAGCCACGACAGGGGAGAGAGCACTGAAGCTTTCTTT. Its protein product is CASSHDRGESTEAFF.

The V call is TRBV5-4, the J call TRBJ2-7; the match to TRBD2 covers 16 bases. The CDR3 is 19 residues long. The V gene's germline CDR1 is SGHNT and CDR2 YYREEE (reference sequence). V lost 1 base to trimming and J lost 5 bases; unmatched junction nucleotides: 12. CDR3 loop: CASSLSGTSGGEAENEQYF. CDR3 nucleotides: TGTGCCAGCAGCTTGTCCGGGACTAGCGGGGGGGAGGCGGAAAACGAGCAGTACTTC. Using reference TRBV5-4 and TRBJ2-7 for the parts outside the CDR3, the full variable domain is ETGVTQSPTHLIKTRGQQVTLRCSSQSGHNTVSWYQQALGQGPQFIFQYYREEENGRGNFPPRFSGLQFPNYSSELNVNALELDDSALYLCASSLSGTSGGEAENEQYFGPGTRLTVT.

The V gene is TRBV6-6, the J gene TRBJ2-1; no clear D. CDR1 is MNHNY and CDR2 is SVGAGI in the germline V gene (reference sequence). Trimming took off 0 bases at V and 9 bases at J, with 6 bases between the two ends. The CDR3 consists of 12 residues. CDR3 amino acids: CASSYSRSEQFF. The CDR3 nucleotides are TGTGCCAGCAGTTACTCCAGAAGTGAGCAGTTCTTC.